This T cell receptor (beta chain) was sequenced during a study of metastatic and nonmetastatic thyroid tumors. Study details: Samples came from malignant and benign thyroid patients, and repertoires were compared across blood and tumor or nodule tissue. Study-level findings and limits: For both blood and tumor, malignant thyroid tumors reportedly showed significantly higher TCR beta diversity than benign nodules did.

CDR1 is MNHEY, CDR2 SMNVEV, per germline (reference sequence). The CDR3 is 14 residues long. As handled by the study authors: Clinicopathological groups differed in CDR3, with these differences serving to build a distant-metastasis classifier for papillary thyroid cancer. TCRdb re-clonotyped the PCR reads through MiXCR. TCRdb's processing, not the authors' own work, is the source of the V and J calls. Of over 10,000 clones detected, 26% appear once; the ten largest clones hold about 20%. Every patient underwent thyroid surgery untreated. This clone was seen a handful of times. Antigen specificity is unknown. Germline is not matched at one junction end, which may reflect a read error.

This clonotype originated in a female donor with papillary thyroid cancer or a benign thyroid nodule (not recorded which). Some clones in this sample may be carry-over from other donors' samples. This chain joins TRBV27 and TRBJ1-2, with D perhaps TRBD1 (5 bases). The sequenced material came from tumor tissue. The CDR3 is CASRQTVIDYGYTF. The DNA of the CDR3 is TGTGCCAGCAGACAGACAGTGATAGACTACGGCTACACCTTC.